There are a few counts of the clone carrying this T cell receptor beta chain. These data belong to a study of neurological immune-mediated disorders. Looked up from germline, CDR1 is KGHSH and CDR2 is LQKENI. V was cut by 3 bases and J by 6 bases, with 21 bases left in between. This CDR3 is built from 17 residues. TCRdb re-analysed the 5' RACE reads in MiXCR, keeping a single row per CDR3 protein. The profile shows over 45,000 distinct CDR3 sequences, approximately 3.6% of them singletons. Sequencing was done on a sample of CD4+ T cells from blood. The chain has TRBV18 and TRBJ1-5, with D uncertain. The sequence came from a woman between 40 and 50 years old with multiple sclerosis. The CDR3, as DNA: TGTGCCAGCTCACCGAATAGCCCCGAAAATATACGTCAGCCCCAGCATTTT. It codes for CASSPNSPENIRQPQHF.